Listed below are T cell receptor beta chains from one sample, sequenced in a study of T-cell reconstitution after alpha-beta-depleted transplantation in children. In TCRdb, the PCR reads were re-called with MiXCR into one record per CDR3 protein. The sample has some 450,000 distinct CDR3 sequences, 43% seen once. The sequencing used PBMCs, collected before TCRalphabeta/CD19-depleted stem cell transplant. These receptors all come from a girl aged 2-10 years with aplastic anemia, due to receive a stem cell transplant. The CDR3 runs from the conserved cysteine through the conserved F or W. Each record gives: D gene, V gene, J gene, clone size, CDR3 protein, CDR3 DNA. A D gene is named only where the DNA matches it firmly. The size of a clone is reported for some rows only, either as once, few or many, or as a class for expanded clones.

TRBD1,TRBV2,TRBJ2-2,.,CARGSGTGGTGELFF,TGTGCCAGAGGTTCCGGGACAGGGGGCACCGGGGAGCTGTTTTTT
.,TRBV20-1,TRBJ2-7,.,CSYHEVGRQEQYF,TGCAGTTATCATGAGGTGGGCCGCCAAGAGCAGTACTTC
TRBD2,TRBV28,TRBJ2-3,.,CASSSSGRARADTQYF,TGTGCCAGCAGTTCTAGCGGGAGGGCAAGGGCAGATACGCAGTATTTT
.,TRBV5-1,TRBJ2-2,many,CASSFLTGTGELFF,TGCGCCAGCAGCTTTCTCACTGGTACCGGGGAGCTGTTTTTT
.,TRBV5-6,TRBJ2-2,many,CASSYTSGYTGELFF,TGTGCCAGCAGCTACACGTCAGGGTACACCGGGGAGCTGTTTTTT
TRBD1,TRBV12-3/TRBV12-4,TRBJ2-7,.,CASSVRGRGYEQYF,TGTGCCAGCAGTGTCAGGGGGCGTGGGTACGAGCAGTACTTC
TRBD1,TRBV29-1,TRBJ2-4,few,CSVVGNRGIGDIQYF,TGCAGCGTTGTGGGCAACAGGGGGATAGGGGACATTCAGTACTTC
.,TRBV7-6,TRBJ2-2,few,CASSLEVGNTGELFF,TGTGCCAGCAGCTTAGAAGTCGGGAACACCGGGGAGCTGTTTTTT
.,TRBV4-2,TRBJ2-7,few,CASSPGLVGGEQYF,TGTGCCAGCAGCCCTGGGCTGGTGGGGGGCGAGCAGTACTTC
TRBD1,TRBV2,TRBJ2-3,few,CAGAETGGNTDTQYF,TGTGCCGGGGCCGAGACAGGGGGAAACACAGATACGCAGTATTTT
TRBD1,TRBV7-9,TRBJ1-2,.,CASSFGTGGGSYTF,TGTGCCAGCAGCTTTGGCACAGGGGGCGGAAGCTACACCTTC
TRBD1,TRBV7-9,TRBJ2-5,.,CASSLAPGTGETQYF,TGTGCCAGCAGCTTAGCCCCCGGGACAGGGGAGACCCAGTACTTC
TRBD1,TRBV6-5,TRBJ2-5,.,CASSYLRDSETQYF,TGTGCCAGCAGTTACCTCCGGGACAGCGAGACCCAGTACTTC
.,TRBV5-1,TRBJ2-7,many,CASSLGGAPYEQYF,TGCGCCAGCAGCTTAGGGGGAGCCCCCTACGAGCAGTACTTC
TRBD1,TRBV20-1,TRBJ1-5,once,CSAQGGYQPPHF,TGCAGTGCTCAGGGGGGCTATCAGCCCCCGCATTTT
TRBD1,TRBV28,TRBJ1-2,.,CASSASQGGGYTF,TGTGCCAGCAGTGCCTCCCAGGGGGGCGGCTACACCTTC
TRBD2,TRBV5-1,TRBJ2-1,.,CASSHGRASYNEQFF,TGCGCCAGCAGTCACGGGAGGGCCTCCTACAATGAGCAGTTCTTC
TRBD1,TRBV6-5,TRBJ1-2,many,CASSYTTGNSGYTF,TGTGCCAGCAGTTACACGACAGGGAATAGTGGCTACACCTTC
.,TRBV7-2,TRBJ1-2,few,CASSATGGIGYTF,TGTGCCAGCAGCGCGACCGGGGGTATTGGCTACACCTTC
.,TRBV5-1,TRBJ2-3,many,CASSLDPRVADTQYF,TGCGCCAGCAGCTTGGATCCCAGGGTGGCAGATACGCAGTATTTT
TRBD2,TRBV15,TRBJ2-7,.,CATSSAFGLAGDPYEQYF,TGTGCCACCAGCAGTGCTTTCGGACTAGCGGGAGATCCCTACGAGCAGTACTTC
TRBD1,TRBV20-1,TRBJ1-2,.,CSSGGQAARVFDGYTF,TGCAGTTCCGGGGGACAGGCGGCGAGGGTCTTCGATGGCTACACCTTC
TRBD2,TRBV9,TRBJ2-5,.,CANSVCGRLTETQYF,TGTGCCAACAGCGTTTGCGGGAGGCTTACGGAGACCCAGTACTTC
TRBD2,TRBV15,TRBJ2-1,.,CATSRGTSGGNEQFF,TGTGCCACCAGCAGAGGCACTAGCGGGGGCAATGAGCAGTTCTTC
TRBD1,TRBV19,TRBJ2-1,many,CASRSTGGLSSYNEQFF,TGTGCCAGTAGAAGCACAGGGGGCCTCAGCTCCTACAATGAGCAGTTCTTC
.,TRBV11-2,TRBJ2-2,many,CASSASFTGELFF,TGTGCCAGCAGCGCTTCGTTCACCGGGGAGCTGTTTTTT
.,TRBV30,TRBJ1-2,.,CAWSDEDSLYGYTF,TGTGCCTGGAGTGATGAGGACAGCCTGTATGGCTACACCTTC
.,TRBV12-3/TRBV12-4,TRBJ2-1,many,CASSLAGSSYNEQFF,TGTGCCAGCAGCTTGGCCGGTAGCTCCTACAATGAGCAGTTCTTC
.,TRBV6-1,TRBJ2-5,many,CASSRNRVGETQYF,TGTGCCAGCAGTAGGAACAGGGTAGGAGAGACCCAGTACTTC
TRBD2,TRBV7-6,TRBJ2-7,.,CASSSREGRIVYEQYF,TGTGCCAGCAGCTCGCGGGAGGGTAGGATAGTATACGAGCAGTACTTC
TRBD1,TRBV4-3,TRBJ2-1,many,CASSPRTGGSYNEQFF,TGCGCCAGCAGCCCCAGAACAGGGGGTTCCTACAATGAGCAGTTCTTC
TRBD1,TRBV20-1,TRBJ2-5,.,CSARVPGGALQETQYF,TGCAGTGCTAGAGTACCAGGGGGCGCGTTGCAAGAGACCCAGTACTTC
.,TRBV20-1,TRBJ1-2,many,CSARASAQGNYGYTF,TGCAGTGCTAGAGCCTCCGCGCAGGGGAACTATGGCTACACCTTC
.,TRBV27,TRBJ2-2,few,CASSFSQGSTGELFF,TGTGCCAGCAGTTTTTCACAGGGAAGCACCGGGGAGCTGTTTTTT
TRBD1,TRBV5-5,TRBJ2-1,.,CASSPVWTGPNEQFF,TGTGCCAGCAGCCCAGTTTGGACAGGACCCAATGAGCAGTTCTTC
.,TRBV5-4,TRBJ1-1,.,CASSFLNRAFMNTEAFF,TGTGCCAGCAGCTTTTTAAATCGGGCCTTTATGAACACTGAAGCTTTCTTT
.,TRBV7-9,TRBJ2-1,few,CASSFSETTDNEQFF,TGTGCCAGCAGCTTCTCGGAAACTACTGACAATGAGCAGTTCTTC
.,TRBV11-1,TRBJ2-3,few,CASISYVGGPTDTQYF,TGTGCCAGCATCTCTTACGTCGGGGGCCCCACAGATACGCAGTATTTT
TRBD2,TRBV12-3/TRBV12-4,TRBJ2-7,few,CASSPQTSVSYEQYF,TGTGCCAGCAGTCCCCAGACTAGCGTGAGCTACGAGCAGTACTTC
.,TRBV6-1,TRBJ2-4,.,CASSTTLGAKNIQYF,TGTGCCAGCAGCACGACCTTGGGGGCCAAAAACATTCAGTACTTC
.,TRBV5-4,TRBJ2-2,many,CASSAGPLNTGELFF,TGTGCCAGCAGCGCTGGACCCTTGAACACCGGGGAGCTGTTTTTT
TRBD2,TRBV7-9,TRBJ2-3,.,CATSGRAGDTQYF,TGTGCCACGAGCGGGAGAGCTGGGGATACGCAGTATTTT
.,TRBV28,TRBJ2-7,.,CATRQLYEQYF,TGTGCCACCCGACAACTCTACGAGCAGTACTTC
TRBD1,TRBV12-3/TRBV12-4,TRBJ2-7,many,CASSTRGLSYYEQYF,TGTGCCAGCAGTACCAGGGGGCTTTCCTACTACGAGCAGTACTTC
TRBD2,TRBV5-6,TRBJ2-3,.,CASSYVGGSTDTQYF,TGTGCCAGCAGCTACGTGGGGGGGTCCACAGATACGCAGTATTTT
.,TRBV3-1,TRBJ2-7,.,CASSQDSLIYEQYF,TGTGCCAGCAGCCAAGATTCGCTTATCTACGAGCAGTACTTC
.,TRBV5-1,TRBJ1-2,few,CASSLGEYGYTF,TGCGCCAGCAGCTTGGGGGAGTATGGCTACACCTTC
TRBD1,TRBV10-3,TRBJ2-7,few,CAISGGTGGFGEQYF,TGTGCCATCAGTGGGGGGACAGGGGGCTTCGGCGAGCAGTACTTC
TRBD2,TRBV6-1,TRBJ2-2,.,CASSRAGFGGELFF,TGTGCCAGCAGTAGAGCGGGATTCGGCGGGGAGCTGTTTTTT
TRBD1,TRBV20-1,TRBJ2-7,few,CSARNRGEQYF,TGCAGTGCTAGGAACAGGGGCGAGCAGTACTTC
TRBD2,TRBV12-3/TRBV12-4,TRBJ2-7,.,CASSPPGTSGRYNEQYF,TGTGCCAGCAGTCCTCCCGGGACTAGCGGGAGGTATAACGAGCAGTACTTC
.,TRBV20-1,TRBJ1-5,few,CSARAGVFSNQPQHF,TGCAGTGCCCGAGCGGGGGTCTTTAGCAATCAGCCCCAGCATTTT
.,TRBV5-1,TRBJ2-7,.,CASSLSRAISYEQYF,TGCGCCAGCAGCTTGAGCAGGGCCATCTCCTACGAGCAGTACTTC
.,TRBV9,TRBJ2-7,.,CASSVPRQVSYNYEQYF,TGTGCCAGCAGCGTACCGAGACAGGTTTCATATAACTACGAGCAGTACTTC
TRBD2,TRBV7-6,TRBJ2-1,few,CASSLPGTSVNNEQFF,TGTGCCAGCAGCTTACCCGGGACTAGCGTAAACAATGAGCAGTTCTTC